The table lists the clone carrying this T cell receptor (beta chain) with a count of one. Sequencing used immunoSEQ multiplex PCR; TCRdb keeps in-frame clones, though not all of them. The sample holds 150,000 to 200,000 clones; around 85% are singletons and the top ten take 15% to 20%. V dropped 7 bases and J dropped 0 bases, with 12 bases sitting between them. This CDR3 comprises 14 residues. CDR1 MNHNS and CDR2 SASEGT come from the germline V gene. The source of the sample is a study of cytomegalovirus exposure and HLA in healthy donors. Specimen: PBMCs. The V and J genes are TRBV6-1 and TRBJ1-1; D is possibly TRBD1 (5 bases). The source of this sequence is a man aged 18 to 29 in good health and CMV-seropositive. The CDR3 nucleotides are TGTGCCAGCACCTATGGGGGGGTGAACACTGAAGCTTTCTTT. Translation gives CASTYGGVNTEAFF.